The clone carrying this T cell receptor (beta chain) was picked up a small number of times. The data derive from a study of human T cells and chemical hapten exposure. Study in general: Upper inner arm skin measuring about 2 cm by about 2 cm received 2% DPC for sensitization.

The CDR3 is 14 amino acids. V shed 10 bases and J 6 bases; nucleotides not matched to a gene: 12. Per the germline V gene, CDR1 is MNHEY and CDR2 is SVGEGT. Via MiXCR, TCRdb re-called the RACE reads, giving one row per CDR3 protein. The sample holds around 180,000 distinct CDR3 sequences, just under 30% seen once. As to time point: pre-sensitization, week 0. Treatment of the sample: therapeutic diphenylcyclopropenone sensitization with weekly scalp DPC. Sequenced here: whole blood, sampled in connection with sensitization to the hapten diphenylcyclopropenone (DPC). The clonotype was recovered from a woman in her twenties or thirties with alopecia areata. Some clones in this sample may be carry-over from other donors' samples. V gene TRBV6-2 or TRBV6-3 combines with J gene TRBJ2-1, with TRBD2 identical over 7 bases. The CDR3 protein is CATSGGAGFNEQFF. DNA for the CDR3: TGTGCCACCTCCGGGGGAGCGGGGTTCAATGAGCAGTTCTTC.